This T cell receptor beta chain was identified in a study of prognosis after radiotherapy for stage I lung cancer. Across the study: The non-small cell lung cancer patients were all considered medically inoperable, with comorbidities accounting for this in 12 of them. Distant metastases showed up in four patients after radiotherapy, at a median of approximately 7 months, while about 15 showed no significant progression.

The CDR3 covers 18 residues. Germline CDR1 is MNHEY and CDR2 is SMNVEV (reference sequence). Trimming stripped 5 bases from V and 5 bases from J, with 24 bases between. Multiplex PCR in two rounds served to amplify TCR beta CDR3 from genomic DNA. Primers specific to each TRBV and TRBJ gene were used in first-round PCR. MiXCR, run by TCRdb on the multiplex PCR reads, gives a single entry per CDR3 protein. The repertoire holds fewer than 20,000 distinct CDR3 sequences, with over 15% as singletons. Broader study findings: Usage of TRBV and TRBJ genes reportedly differed between metastatic and non-metastatic patients.

Two time points each involved a draw of approximately 6.4 milliliters of peripheral blood. Comments on this clonotype: Its cognate antigen is unknown. A far larger clone is one base from this, pointing to a likely read error.

V and J are TRBV27 and TRBJ2-2, with a possible D match to TRBD2 (5 bases). The sample here was PBMCs, taken before or after stereotactic body radiation therapy (not recorded which). The TCR comes from a donor aged 50 or older with non-small cell lung cancer. CDR3 residues: CASSDPGVVLGVTGELFF. DNA of the CDR3: TGTGCCAGCAGTGACCCCGGGGTCGTCCTAGGTGTGACCGGGGAGCTGTTTTTT.